Listed here are 4 T cell receptor beta chains from one sample, sequenced in a study of blood T cell repertoires in COVID-19. Repertoires were generated with immunoSEQ multiplex PCR, while TCRdb's copy carries only in-frame clones and drops some. The sample shows tens of thousands of clones, approximately 90% of them seen only once. The sequencing sample was made of peripheral blood. These receptors originate from a woman aged 60-70 years with COVID-19, enrolled during active disease.

The chain recombines TRBV30 with TRBJ2-7; weak D call: TRBD1 (6 bases). From germline, CDR1 is GTSNPN and CDR2 SVGIG (reference sequence). There are 11 residues in the CDR3. V lost 5 bases and J 6 bases, leaving 11 bases between the germline ends. Here the CDR3 reads CAWGGQFEQYF. The CDR3 DNA reads as TGTGCCTGGGGAGGACAGTTCGAGCAGTACTTC.

This chain connects TRBV29-1 to TRBJ1-1; 8 nucleotides match TRBD1. CDR1 is SQVTM, CDR2 ANQGSEA, per germline. The CDR3 totals 12 residues. V was clipped by 7 bases and J by 4 bases; unmatched bases: 5. The CDR3 sequence: CSAGGVGTEAFF. The CDR3 DNA reads as TGCAGCGCAGGGGGCGTGGGCACTGAAGCTTTCTTT.

The chain joins TRBV5-6 to TRBJ2-4; TRBD1 agrees at 7 bases. Germline V gives CDR1 SGHDT, CDR2 YYEEEE. With V trimmed by 4 bases and J by 5 bases, 3 bases remained unmatched. The CDR3 is 13 residues long. The DNA for the CDR3 is TGTGCCAGCAGCACGGACAGGCAAAACATTCAGTACTTC. This sequence encodes CASSTDRQNIQYF.

The gene calls are TRBV19 and TRBJ1-5; D perhaps matches TRBD1 (6 bases). The CDR3 spans 15 residues. Germline lookup yields CDR1 LNHDA and CDR2 SQIVND (reference sequence). V lost 0 bases to trimming and J lost 7 bases, with 13 bases between them. The CDR3 nucleotides are TGTGCCAGTAGTATAGATCACAGGGTTGGCCAGCCCCAGCATTTT. Translating it yields CASSIDHRVGQPQHF.